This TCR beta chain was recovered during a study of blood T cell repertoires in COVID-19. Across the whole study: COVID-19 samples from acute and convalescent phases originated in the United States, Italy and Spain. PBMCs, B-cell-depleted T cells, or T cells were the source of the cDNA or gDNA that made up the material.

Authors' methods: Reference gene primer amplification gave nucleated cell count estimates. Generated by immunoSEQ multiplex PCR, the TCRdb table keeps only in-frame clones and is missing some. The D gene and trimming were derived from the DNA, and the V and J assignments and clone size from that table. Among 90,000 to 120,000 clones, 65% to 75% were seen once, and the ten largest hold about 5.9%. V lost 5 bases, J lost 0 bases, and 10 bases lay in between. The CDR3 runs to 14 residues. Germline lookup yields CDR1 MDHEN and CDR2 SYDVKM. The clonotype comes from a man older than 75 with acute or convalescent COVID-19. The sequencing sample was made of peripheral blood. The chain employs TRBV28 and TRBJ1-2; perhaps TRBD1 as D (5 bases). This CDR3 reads CASSTETANYGYTF. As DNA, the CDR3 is TGTGCCAGCAGTACGGAGACAGCTAACTATGGCTACACCTTC.